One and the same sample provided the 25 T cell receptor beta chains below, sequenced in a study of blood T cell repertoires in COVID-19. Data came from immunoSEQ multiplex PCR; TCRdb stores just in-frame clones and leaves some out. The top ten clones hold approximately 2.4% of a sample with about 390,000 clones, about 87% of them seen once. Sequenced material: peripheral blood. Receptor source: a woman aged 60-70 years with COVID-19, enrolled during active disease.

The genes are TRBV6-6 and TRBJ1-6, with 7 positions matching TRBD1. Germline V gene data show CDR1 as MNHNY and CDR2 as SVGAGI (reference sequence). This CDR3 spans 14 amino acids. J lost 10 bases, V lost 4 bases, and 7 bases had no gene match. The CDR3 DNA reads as TGTGCCAGCAGTTTGGACAGGTCATTGTCACCCCTCCACTTT. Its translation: CASSLDRSLSPLHF.

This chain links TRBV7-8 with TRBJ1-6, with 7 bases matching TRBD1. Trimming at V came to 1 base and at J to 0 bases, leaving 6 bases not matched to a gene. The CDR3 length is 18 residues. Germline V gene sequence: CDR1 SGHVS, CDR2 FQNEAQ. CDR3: CASSLGGGGPSYNSPLHF. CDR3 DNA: TGTGCCAGCAGCTTAGGTGGAGGGGGCCCCTCCTATAATTCACCCCTCCACTTT.

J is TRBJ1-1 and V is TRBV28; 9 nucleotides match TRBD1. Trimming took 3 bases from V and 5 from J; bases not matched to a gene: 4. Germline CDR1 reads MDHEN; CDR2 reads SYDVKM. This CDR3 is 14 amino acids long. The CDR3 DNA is TGTGCCAGCAGTTTGGACAGGGGAAGGACTGAAGCTTTCTTT. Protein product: CASSLDRGRTEAFF. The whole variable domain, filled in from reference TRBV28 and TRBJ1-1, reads DVKVTQSSRYLVKRTGEKVFLECVQDMDHENMFWYRQDPGLGLRLIYFSYDVKMKEKGDIPEGYSVSREKKERFSLILESASTNQTSMYLCASSLDRGRTEAFFGQGTRLTVV.

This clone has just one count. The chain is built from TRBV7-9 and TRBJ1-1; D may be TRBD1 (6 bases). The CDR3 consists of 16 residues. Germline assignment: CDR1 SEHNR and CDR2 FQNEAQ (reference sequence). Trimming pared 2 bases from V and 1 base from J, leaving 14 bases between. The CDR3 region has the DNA TGTGCCAGCAGCTTATGGACGGGACACAAGAACACTGAAGCTTTCTTT. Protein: CASSLWTGHKNTEAFF.

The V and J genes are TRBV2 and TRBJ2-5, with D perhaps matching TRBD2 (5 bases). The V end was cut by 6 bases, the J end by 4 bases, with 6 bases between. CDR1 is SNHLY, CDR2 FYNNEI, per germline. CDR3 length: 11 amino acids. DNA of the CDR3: TGTGCCAGCAGGAGGGCAGAGACCCAGTACTTC. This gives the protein CASRRAETQYF.

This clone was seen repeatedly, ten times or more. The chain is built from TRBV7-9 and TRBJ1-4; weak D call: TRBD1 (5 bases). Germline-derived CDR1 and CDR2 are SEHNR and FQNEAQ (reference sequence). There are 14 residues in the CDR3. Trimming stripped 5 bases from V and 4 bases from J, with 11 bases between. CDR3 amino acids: CASSRQTDNEKLFF. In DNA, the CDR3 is TGTGCCAGCAGCCGACAGACAGATAATGAAAAACTGTTTTTT.

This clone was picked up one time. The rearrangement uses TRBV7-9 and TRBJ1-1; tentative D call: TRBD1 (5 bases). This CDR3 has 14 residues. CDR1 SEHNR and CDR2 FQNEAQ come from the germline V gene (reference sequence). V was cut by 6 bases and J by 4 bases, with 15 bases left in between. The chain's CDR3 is CASRVDAGVTEAFF. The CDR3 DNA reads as TGTGCCAGCAGGGTAGACGCGGGGGTCACTGAAGCTTTCTTT.

The CDR3 nucleotides are TGTGCCAGCTCCCCTCTACCGGGACAGGGAATGAACACTGAAGCTTTCTTT. Its protein product is CASSPLPGQGMNTEAFF. V and J are TRBV18 and TRBJ1-1; 9 nucleotides align to TRBD1. Losses at the gene ends were 6 bases for V and 0 bases for J; bases not matched to a gene: 11. Germline lookup yields CDR1 KGHSH and CDR2 LQKENI. This CDR3 is 17 amino acids long.

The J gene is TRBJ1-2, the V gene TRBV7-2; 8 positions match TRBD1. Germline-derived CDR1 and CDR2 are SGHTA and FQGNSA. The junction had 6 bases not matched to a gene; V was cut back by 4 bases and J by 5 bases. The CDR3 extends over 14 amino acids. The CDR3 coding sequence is TGTGCCAGCAGCTCCGGGACAGGCGGTTATGGCTACACCTTC. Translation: CASSSGTGGYGYTF.

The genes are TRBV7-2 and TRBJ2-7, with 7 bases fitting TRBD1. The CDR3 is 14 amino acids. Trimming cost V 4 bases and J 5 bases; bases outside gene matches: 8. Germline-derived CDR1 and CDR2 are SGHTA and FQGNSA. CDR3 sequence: CASSYRDRSNEQYF. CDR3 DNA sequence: TGTGCCAGCAGCTACAGGGACAGATCGAACGAGCAGTACTTC.

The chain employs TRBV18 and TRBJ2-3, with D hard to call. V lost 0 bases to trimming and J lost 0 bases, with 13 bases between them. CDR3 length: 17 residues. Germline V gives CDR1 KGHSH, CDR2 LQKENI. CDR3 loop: CASSPPWSDDSTDTQYF. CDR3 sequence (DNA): TGTGCCAGCTCACCACCTTGGAGCGATGATAGCACAGATACGCAGTATTTT.

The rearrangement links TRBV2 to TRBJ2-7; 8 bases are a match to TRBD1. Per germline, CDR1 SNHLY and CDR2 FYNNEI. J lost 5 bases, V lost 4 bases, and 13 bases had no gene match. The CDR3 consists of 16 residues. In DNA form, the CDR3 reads TGTGCCAGCAGTGTTGGGCGGAGACAGGGGTTAAACGAGCAGTACTTC. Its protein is CASSVGRRQGLNEQYF.

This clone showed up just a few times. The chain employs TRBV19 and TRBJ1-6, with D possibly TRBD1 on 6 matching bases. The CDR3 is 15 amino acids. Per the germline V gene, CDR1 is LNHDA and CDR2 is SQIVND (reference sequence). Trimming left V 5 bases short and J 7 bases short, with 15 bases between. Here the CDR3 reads CASSGQGSRNSPLHF. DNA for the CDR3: TGTGCCAGTAGTGGGCAGGGGTCTCGAAATTCACCCCTCCACTTT. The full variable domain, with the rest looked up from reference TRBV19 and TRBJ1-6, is DGGITQSPKYLFRKEGQNVTLSCEQNLNHDAMYWYRQDPGQGLRLIYYSQIVNDFQKGDIAEGYSVSREKKESFPLTVTSAQKNPTAFYLCASSGQGSRNSPLHFGNGTRLTVT.

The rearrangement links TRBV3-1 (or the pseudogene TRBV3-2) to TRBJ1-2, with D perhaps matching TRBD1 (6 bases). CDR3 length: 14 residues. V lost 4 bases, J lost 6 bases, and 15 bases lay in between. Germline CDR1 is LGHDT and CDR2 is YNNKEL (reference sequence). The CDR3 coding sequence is TGTGCCAGCAGCCGCAGAGGGGGGGACAATGGCTACACCTTC. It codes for CASSRRGGDNGYTF.

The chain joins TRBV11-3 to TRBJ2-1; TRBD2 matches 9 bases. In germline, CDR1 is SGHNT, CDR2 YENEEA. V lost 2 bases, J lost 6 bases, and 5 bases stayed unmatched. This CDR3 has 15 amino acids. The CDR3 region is CASSLKGLASNEQFF. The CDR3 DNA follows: TGTGCCAGCAGCTTAAAGGGACTAGCTTCCAATGAGCAGTTCTTC.

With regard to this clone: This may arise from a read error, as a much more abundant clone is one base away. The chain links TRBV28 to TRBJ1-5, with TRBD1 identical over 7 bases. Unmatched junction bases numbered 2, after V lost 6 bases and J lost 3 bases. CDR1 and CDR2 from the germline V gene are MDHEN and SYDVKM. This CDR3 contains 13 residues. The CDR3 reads CASRGTANQPQHF. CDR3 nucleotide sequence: TGTGCCAGCAGGGGGACAGCCAATCAGCCCCAGCATTTT.

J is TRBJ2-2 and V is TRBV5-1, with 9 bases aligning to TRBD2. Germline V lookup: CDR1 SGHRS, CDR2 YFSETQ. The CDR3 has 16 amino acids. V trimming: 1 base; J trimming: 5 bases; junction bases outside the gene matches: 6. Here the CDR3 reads CASSLTGTSRTGELFF. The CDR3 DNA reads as TGCGCCAGCAGCTTGACCGGGACTAGCAGAACCGGGGAGCTGTTTTTT.

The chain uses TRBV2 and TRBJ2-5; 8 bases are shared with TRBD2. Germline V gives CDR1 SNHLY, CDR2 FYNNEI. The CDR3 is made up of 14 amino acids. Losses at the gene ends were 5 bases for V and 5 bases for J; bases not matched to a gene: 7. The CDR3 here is CASSPSIAGETQYF. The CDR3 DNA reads TGTGCCAGCAGTCCGTCCATAGCGGGGGAGACCCAGTACTTC.

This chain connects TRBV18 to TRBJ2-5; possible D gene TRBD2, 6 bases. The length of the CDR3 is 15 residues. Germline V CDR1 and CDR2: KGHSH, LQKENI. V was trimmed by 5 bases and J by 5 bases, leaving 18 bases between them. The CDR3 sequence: CASSTEGRIGETQYF. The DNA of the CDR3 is TGTGCCAGCTCAACGGAAGGGAGGATTGGGGAGACCCAGTACTTC.

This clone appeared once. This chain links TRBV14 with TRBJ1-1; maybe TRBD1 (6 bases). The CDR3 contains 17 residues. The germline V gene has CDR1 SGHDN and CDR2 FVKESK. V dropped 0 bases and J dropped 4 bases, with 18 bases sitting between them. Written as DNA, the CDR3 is TGTGCCAGCAGCCAAGACGGCACTTATCCAGGGGCCACTGAAGCTTTCTTT. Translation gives CASSQDGTYPGATEAFF.

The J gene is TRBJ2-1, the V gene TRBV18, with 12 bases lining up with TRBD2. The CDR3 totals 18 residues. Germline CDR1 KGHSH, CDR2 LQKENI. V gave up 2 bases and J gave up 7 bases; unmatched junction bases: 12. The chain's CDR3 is CASSPFASGGAKRNEQFF. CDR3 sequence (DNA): TGTGCCAGCTCACCATTTGCTAGCGGGGGGGCAAAAAGGAATGAGCAGTTCTTC.

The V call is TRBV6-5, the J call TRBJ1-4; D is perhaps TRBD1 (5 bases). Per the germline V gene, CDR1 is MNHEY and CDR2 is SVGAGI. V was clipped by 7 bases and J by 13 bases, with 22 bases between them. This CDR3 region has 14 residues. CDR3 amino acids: CASTPWPPGRGLFF. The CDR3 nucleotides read TGTGCCAGCACCCCATGGCCCCCGGGGCGGGGACTGTTTTTT.

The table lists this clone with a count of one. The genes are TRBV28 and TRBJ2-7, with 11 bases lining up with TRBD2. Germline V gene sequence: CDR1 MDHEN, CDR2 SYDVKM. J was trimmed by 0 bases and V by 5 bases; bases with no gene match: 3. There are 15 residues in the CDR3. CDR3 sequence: CASSRGLADSYEQYF. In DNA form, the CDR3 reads TGTGCCAGCAGTAGGGGACTAGCGGACTCCTACGAGCAGTACTTC.

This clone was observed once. The CDR3 nucleotides are TGCGCCAGCAGCCATCCGACAGGGGGCGAGCAGTACTTC. Translation: CASSHPTGGEQYF. This chain connects TRBV4-1 to TRBJ2-7, with 9 bases identical to TRBD1. The CDR3 is 13 residues long. CDR1 and CDR2 (germline): MGHRA, YSYEKL. V was clipped by 3 bases and J by 6 bases; unmatched bases: 3.

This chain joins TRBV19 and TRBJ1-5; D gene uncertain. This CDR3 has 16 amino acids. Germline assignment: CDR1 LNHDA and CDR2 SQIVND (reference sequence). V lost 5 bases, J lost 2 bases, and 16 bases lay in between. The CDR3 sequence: CASSPFTGSGNQPQHF. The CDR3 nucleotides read TGTGCCAGTAGTCCTTTTACGGGGTCGGGCAATCAGCCCCAGCATTTT.